The source of this TCR beta chain is a study of blood T cell repertoires in COVID-19. About the research overall: COVID-19 samples, acute and convalescent, were from the United States, Italy and Spain.

Authors' data handling: Amplification of reference gene primers provided the estimated nucleated cell counts. Only in-frame clones appear in the TCRdb table, and some are missing; sequencing was by immunoSEQ multiplex PCR. V, J and clone size derive from that table, while D and trimming were established from the DNA sequence. The table includes some 200,000 clones, roughly four fifths detected once. The Seattle site enrolled patients during active infection and followed them longitudinally. Germline V gene lookup returns CDR1 SGHRS and CDR2 YFSETQ. This CDR3 has 15 amino acids. The trim removed 4 bases at V and 3 bases at J, leaving 6 bases unmatched.

This TCR came from a woman of 80 years or more with COVID-19, enrolled during active disease. Input material: peripheral blood. The chain combines TRBV5-1 with TRBJ2-5, with 10 bases matching TRBD2. The CDR3 is CASSTGTSEEETQYF. Written as DNA, the CDR3 is TGCGCCAGCAGCACCGGGACTAGCGAGGAAGAGACCCAGTACTTC.